The rows below give T cell receptor beta chains drawn from one sample of a study of blood T cell repertoires in COVID-19. Produced via immunoSEQ multiplex PCR; TCRdb's table is partial and in-frame only. The sample records a few hundred thousand clones, around 82% being singletons. The sample taken for sequencing was peripheral blood. Receptors were obtained from a woman in her thirties who had recovered from COVID-19. The conserved cysteine and the conserved F or W are not part of the CDR3 here.

CDR3 protein: ASSLNGQGFGDTEAF
V gene: TRBV5-1

CDR3 protein: ASSVVLAVGTGELF
V gene: TRBV9

CDR3 protein: ASSLNPGVGQDTQY
V gene: TRBV28

CDR3 protein: AITPDSHSGNTIY
V gene: TRBV10-3

CDR3 protein: ASSVSGRAPETQY
V gene: TRBV2

CDR3 protein: ATGSRDRGDTDTQY
V gene: TRBV24-1

CDR3 protein: ASSLIFRSGGEQY
V gene: TRBV5-6

CDR3 protein: ASSVQELAGAPSSYNEQF
V gene: TRBV6-1

CDR3 protein: ASSQELSQGDGYT
V gene: TRBV3-1/TRBV3-2

CDR3 protein: ASSLGGPADTQY
V gene: TRBV5-1

CDR3 protein: ATRQITDGNSPLH
V gene: TRBV10-3

CDR3 protein: ASSLGGDRGGQPQH
V gene: TRBV5-4

CDR3 protein: ASREPGQEGFGYT
V gene: TRBV28

CDR3 protein: ASSRGQGEGYT
V gene: TRBV7-9

CDR3 protein: ASSSDFVGTYEQY
V gene: TRBV7-9

CDR3 protein: ASSSDGGAEAF
V gene: TRBV6-5

CDR3 protein: ASSLGSGADYNEQF
V gene: TRBV28

CDR3 protein: ASSIYGEGGNQPQH
V gene: TRBV19

CDR3 protein: ASSIRPLTGLGETQY
V gene: TRBV19

CDR3 protein: ASRGDRAPDTQY
V gene: TRBV28

CDR3 protein: ASSYSGASLNEQF
V gene: TRBV6-5

CDR3 protein: AIRDTMNTEAF
V gene: TRBV10-3

CDR3 protein: SVAGVGYGYT
V gene: TRBV29-1

CDR3 protein: ASSQVAGGSVEQY
V gene: TRBV4-2

CDR3 protein: ASSPRQGARDYGYT
V gene: TRBV19

CDR3 protein: ASSSQGVNTEAF
V gene: TRBV5-1

CDR3 protein: ASSEGATGHCLSGNTIY
V gene: TRBV6-1

CDR3 protein: ASSLQPRSYNEQF
V gene: TRBV5-1

CDR3 protein: ASSPQRGDYGYT
V gene: TRBV18

CDR3 protein: ASSPQVDFANTGELF
V gene: TRBV9

CDR3 protein: ASSPGGVGTEAF
V gene: TRBV28

CDR3 protein: ASRSDQGFSEAF
V gene: TRBV19

CDR3 protein: AWRQTGTGLLSSYNEQF
V gene: TRBV30

CDR3 protein: ASSLDRDEQY
V gene: TRBV6-5

CDR3 protein: ASNGGGSYEQY
V gene: TRBV2

CDR3 protein: ASSQGELARAGNTIY
V gene: TRBV3-1/TRBV3-2

CDR3 protein: ASSAGVDYGYT
V gene: TRBV28

CDR3 protein: ASSGLAGGLYNEQF
V gene: TRBV5-4

CDR3 protein: ASSRPDSMNTEAF
V gene: TRBV27

CDR3 protein: SDVIAGECTGELF
V gene: TRBV29-1

CDR3 protein: ASSYSGPGMIAEAF
V gene: TRBV6-2/TRBV6-3